Detailed here is one T cell receptor (beta chain). Its antigen is currently not known. No quality values exist for individual bases; no much larger clone is one base distant. The data are from a study of shared clonotypes between healthy human individuals (dated by TCRdb to the early 2020s). Broadly, across the study: Three men and two women, aged 18 to 49 years, made up the cohort. For each donor, CD4 naive and CD4 memory were each run on three plates, CD8 naive on two plates, and CD8 memory on one plate. To estimate repertoire size and how much clonotypes are shared between individuals, the study performed deep sequencing of blood TCR repertoires from roughly five healthy adults. Different laboratories and diverse techniques were used to prepare libraries and sequence TCR repertoires, to increase sequencing depth and limit assay-specific biases. Leukapheresis yielded between about 0.85 and 10 billion PBMCs per donor. The paper as a whole reports these results and caveats: The genetic and exposure-history diversity represented was limited by the small number of donors. Even with the large sequencing depth, rarefaction of the sorted-subset datasets indicated that sequencing was incomplete. Sampling was limited to blood, and TCR repertoires in tissue likely differ from TCR repertoires in blood. Across a handful of donors, approximately 5% of naive CD4, approximately 3.6% of naive CD8, approximately 2.5% of memory CD4, and roughly 0.41% of memory CD8 clonotypes were shared. Higher generation probabilities were observed for clonotypes shared by all four sorted-subset donors than for non-shared clonotypes. Pairwise subsampling led to the expectation that sequencing depth would affect the degree of clonotype sharing among donors. Estimated clonotype richness was generally larger for naive than for memory subsets.

TCR CDR3 regions were amplified from genomic DNA by multiplex PCR using the deep immunoSEQ assay. Extracted genomic DNA from each cell subset was distributed evenly across all wells of several immunoSEQ 96-well plates, and each plate was treated as a replicate. For sorted subsets, around 200 ng genomic DNA, equal to some 28,000 T cell genomes, was loaded into each replicate PCR. The purified libraries were quantified using a Qubit 3.0 fluorometer, sized with a Bioanalyzer 2100, and then quantified again using the KAPA Library Quantification kit. Each immunoSEQ 96-well plate was sequenced on its own single-read 150-cycle Illumina NextSeq 550 flow cell. As for the original processing: Because the immunoSEQ output included only junctional sequences and no quality scores, the filtering could not be the same as the filtering used for full-length reads. Sequences were annotated with PyIR, a Python wrapper for IgBLAST v1.9, and V/J genes and CDR3 were assigned using IMGT germline references. Reads with weak V/J assignments (E-value above 1e-6), missing CDR3, stop codons, out-of-frame junctions, or ambiguous translated residues were removed. V3J clonotypes were defined by identical inferred V gene, J gene, and CDR3 amino acid sequence. Percentage overlap between repertoires was calculated by dividing the number of shared unique clonotypes by the size of the smaller repertoire. Repertoire richness was assessed with RTK rarefaction, the Chao1 estimator, and Recon v2.1 estimates of unobserved clonotypes. OLGA was used to compute generation probabilities for all TCRbeta clonotypes that the gDNA method yielded from a few donors. The immuneACCESS repertoire file appears here via TCRdb, limited to in-frame rearrangements. These files lack a portion of the clones; in checked studies, under half of the deficit traces to unresolved V genes, and the cause of the others is not known. V and J calls and clone size come straight from that table; D and trimming were deduced from the DNA. Across this sample there are roughly 2,300,000 clones, with 85% to 95% seen only once. The ten top clones hold 0.37% of the sample.

Donors were healthy HIV-negative adults with no recently reported acute infections or vaccinations. Every donor was a Caucasian adult residing in Nashville, Tennessee, USA. CD4+ T cells were enriched by magnetic negative selection, after which naive cells were positively selected on CD45RA and the negative fraction was taken as the memory subset. Blood was obtained by leukapheresis, after which PBMCs were separated by Ficoll-Histopaque density gradient centrifugation and cryopreserved in liquid nitrogen vapor phase. Analytical flow cytometry was used to check the purity and quantity of each magnetically sorted T cell population. From each sorted fraction, genomic DNA was isolated and quantified by UV absorbance on a Nanodrop 2000c. The clonotype comes from a man aged 18 to 29 in good health. Some clones in this sample may be carry-over from other donors' samples. Sequencing used naive CD4+ T cells from PBMCs. In light of the paper, this sample's cell subset or site label describes: CD45RA+ positively selected.

The nucleotides read TGTGCCAGCGCTAGCGGGAGATTCTATGAGCAGTTCTTC. This sequence encodes CASASGRFYEQFF. The V and J segments used are TRBV27 and TRBJ2-1, and 10 bases in between align with TRBD2. Here V drops 8 bases and J drops 8 bases, and the junction holds 6 bases not matched to any gene. From a lookup of the germline V gene (reference sequence), CDR1 and CDR2 are MNHEY and SMNVEV. From its cysteine to its phenylalanine, the CDR3 spans 13 amino acids. The sequence is cut down to CDR3 DNA, 39 bases in frame from base 1.